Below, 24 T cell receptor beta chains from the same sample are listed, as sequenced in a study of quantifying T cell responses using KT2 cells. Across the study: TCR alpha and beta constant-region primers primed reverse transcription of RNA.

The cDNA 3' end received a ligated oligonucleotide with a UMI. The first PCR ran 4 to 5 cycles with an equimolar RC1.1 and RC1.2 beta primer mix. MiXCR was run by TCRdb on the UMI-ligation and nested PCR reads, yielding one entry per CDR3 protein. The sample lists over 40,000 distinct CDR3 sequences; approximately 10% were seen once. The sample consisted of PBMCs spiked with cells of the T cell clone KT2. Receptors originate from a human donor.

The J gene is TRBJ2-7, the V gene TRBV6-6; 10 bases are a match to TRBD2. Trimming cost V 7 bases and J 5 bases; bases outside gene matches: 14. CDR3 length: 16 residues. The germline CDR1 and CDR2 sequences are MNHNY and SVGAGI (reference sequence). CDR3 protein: CASTPSRAGGPNEQYF. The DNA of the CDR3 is TGTGCCAGCACTCCAAGCCGAGCGGGAGGGCCTAACGAGCAGTACTTC.

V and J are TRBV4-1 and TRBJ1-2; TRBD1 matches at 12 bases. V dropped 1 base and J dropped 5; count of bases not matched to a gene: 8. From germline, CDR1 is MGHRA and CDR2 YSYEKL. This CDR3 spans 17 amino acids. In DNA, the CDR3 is TGCGCCAGCAGCCAAGCAGAAAGGGACAGGGGGCTTTATGGCTACACCTTC. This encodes CASSQAERDRGLYGYTF.

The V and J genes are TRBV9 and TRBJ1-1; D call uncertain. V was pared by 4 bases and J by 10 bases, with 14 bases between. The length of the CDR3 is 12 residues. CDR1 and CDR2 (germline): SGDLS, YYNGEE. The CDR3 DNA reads TGTGCCAGCAGCTCCCTCGGTGGTGGAGCTTTCTTT. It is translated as CASSSLGGGAFF. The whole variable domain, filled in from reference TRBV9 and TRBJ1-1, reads DSGVTQTPKHLITATGQRVTLRCSPRSGDLSVYWYQQSLDQGLQFLIQYYNGEERAKGNILERFSAQQFPDLHSELNLSSLELGDSALYFCASSSLGGGAFFGQGTRLTVV.

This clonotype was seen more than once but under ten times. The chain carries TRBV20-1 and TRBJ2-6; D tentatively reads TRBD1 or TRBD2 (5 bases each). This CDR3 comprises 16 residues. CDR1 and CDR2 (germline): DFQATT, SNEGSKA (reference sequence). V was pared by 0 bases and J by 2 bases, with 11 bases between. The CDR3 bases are TGCAGTGCTAGAGATGGGGGTATAGCTGGGGCCAACGTCCTGACTTTC. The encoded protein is CSARDGGIAGANVLTF.

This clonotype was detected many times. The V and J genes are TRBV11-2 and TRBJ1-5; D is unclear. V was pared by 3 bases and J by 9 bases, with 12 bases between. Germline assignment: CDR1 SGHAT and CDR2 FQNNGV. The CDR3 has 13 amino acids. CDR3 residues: CASSLDYRRPQHF. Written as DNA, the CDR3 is TGTGCCAGCAGCTTGGATTATCGTCGGCCCCAGCATTTT.

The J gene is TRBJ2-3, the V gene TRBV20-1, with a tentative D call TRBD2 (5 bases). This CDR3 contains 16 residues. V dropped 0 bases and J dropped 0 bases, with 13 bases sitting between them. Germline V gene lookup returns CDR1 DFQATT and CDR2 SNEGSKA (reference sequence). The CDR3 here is CSARDEASSSTDTQYF. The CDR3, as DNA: TGCAGTGCTAGAGATGAGGCTAGCTCGAGCACAGATACGCAGTATTTT.

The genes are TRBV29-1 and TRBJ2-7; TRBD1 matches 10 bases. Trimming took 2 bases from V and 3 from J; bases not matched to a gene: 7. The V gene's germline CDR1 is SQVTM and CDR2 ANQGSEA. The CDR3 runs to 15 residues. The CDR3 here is CSVERGQGVFYEQYF. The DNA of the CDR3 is TGCAGCGTTGAAAGAGGACAGGGGGTCTTCTACGAGCAGTACTTC.

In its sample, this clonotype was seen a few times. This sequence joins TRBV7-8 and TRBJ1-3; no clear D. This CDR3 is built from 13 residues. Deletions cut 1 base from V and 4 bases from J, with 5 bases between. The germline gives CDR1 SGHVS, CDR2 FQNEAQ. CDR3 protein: CASSLDSGNTIYF. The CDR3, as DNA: TGTGCCAGCAGCTTAGATTCGGGAAACACCATATATTTT.

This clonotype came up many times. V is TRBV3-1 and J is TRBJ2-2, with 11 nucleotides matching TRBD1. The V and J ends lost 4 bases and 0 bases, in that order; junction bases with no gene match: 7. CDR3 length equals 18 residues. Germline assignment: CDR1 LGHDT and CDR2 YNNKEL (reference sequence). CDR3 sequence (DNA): TGTGCCAGCAGCCTCACCGGGACAGGGGGAACGAACACCGGGGAGCTGTTTTTT. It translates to CASSLTGTGGTNTGELFF. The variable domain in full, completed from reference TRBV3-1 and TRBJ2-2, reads DTAVSQTPKYLVTQMGNDKSIKCEQNLGHDTMYWYKQDSKKFLKIMFSYNNKELIINETVPNRFSPKSPDKAHLNLHINSLELGDSAVYFCASSLTGTGGTNTGELFFGEGSRLTVL.

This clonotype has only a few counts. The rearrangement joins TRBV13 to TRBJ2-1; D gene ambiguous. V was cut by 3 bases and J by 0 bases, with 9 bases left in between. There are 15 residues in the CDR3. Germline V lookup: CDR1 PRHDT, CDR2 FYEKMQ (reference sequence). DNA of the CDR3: TGTGCCAGCAGCTTCGACCGGAGCTCCTACAATGAGCAGTTCTTC. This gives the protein CASSFDRSSYNEQFF.

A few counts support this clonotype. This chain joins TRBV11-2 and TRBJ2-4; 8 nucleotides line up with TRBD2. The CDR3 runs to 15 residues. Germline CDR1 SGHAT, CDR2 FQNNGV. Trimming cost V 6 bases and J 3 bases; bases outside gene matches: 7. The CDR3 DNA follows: TGTGCCAGCAGAACTAGCGGAAGAGACAAAAACATTCAGTACTTC. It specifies CASRTSGRDKNIQYF.

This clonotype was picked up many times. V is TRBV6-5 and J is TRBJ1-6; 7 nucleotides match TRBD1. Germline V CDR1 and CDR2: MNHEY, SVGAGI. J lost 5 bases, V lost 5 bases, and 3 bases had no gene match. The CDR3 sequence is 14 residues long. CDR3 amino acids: CASSPGQDNSPLHF. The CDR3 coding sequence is TGTGCCAGCAGTCCCGGACAGGATAATTCACCCCTCCACTTT.

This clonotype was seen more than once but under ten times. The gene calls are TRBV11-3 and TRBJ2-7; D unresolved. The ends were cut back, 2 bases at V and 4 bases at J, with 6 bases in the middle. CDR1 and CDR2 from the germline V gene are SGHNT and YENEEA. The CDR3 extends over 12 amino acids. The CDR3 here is CASSLNGYEQYF. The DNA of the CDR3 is TGTGCCAGCAGCTTAAATGGGTACGAGCAGTACTTC.

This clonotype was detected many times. The chain's CDR3 is CATFHQPQHF. The DNA for the CDR3 is TGTGCCACCTTCCATCAGCCCCAGCATTTT. J is TRBJ1-5 and V is TRBV6-5; D not certain. The V end lost 10 bases, the J end lost 5 bases, and 6 bases lay between the germline ends. The CDR3 runs 10 residues. Germline V lookup: CDR1 MNHEY, CDR2 SVGAGI.

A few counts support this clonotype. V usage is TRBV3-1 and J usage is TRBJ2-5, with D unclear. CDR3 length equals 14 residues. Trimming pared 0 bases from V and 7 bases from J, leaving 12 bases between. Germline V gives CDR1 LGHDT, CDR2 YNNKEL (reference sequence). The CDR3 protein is CASSQDLSDGTQYF. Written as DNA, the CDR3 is TGTGCCAGCAGCCAAGATTTAAGCGATGGGACCCAGTACTTC.

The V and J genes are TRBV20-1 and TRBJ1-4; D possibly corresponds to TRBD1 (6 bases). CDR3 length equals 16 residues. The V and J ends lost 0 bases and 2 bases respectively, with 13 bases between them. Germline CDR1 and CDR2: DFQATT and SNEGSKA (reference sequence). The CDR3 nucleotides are TGCAGTGCTAGAGAGGGGCGAGGGGGGACTAATGAAAAACTGTTTTTT. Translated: CSAREGRGGTNEKLFF.

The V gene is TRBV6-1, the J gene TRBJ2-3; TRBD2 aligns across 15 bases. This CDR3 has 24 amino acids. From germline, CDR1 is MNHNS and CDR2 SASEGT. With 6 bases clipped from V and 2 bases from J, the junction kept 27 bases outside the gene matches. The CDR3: CASSHTITPRPGTSGGINTDTQYF. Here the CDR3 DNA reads TGTGCCAGCAGCCACACTATAACACCCCGGCCCGGGACTAGCGGGGGGATAAACACAGATACGCAGTATTTT.

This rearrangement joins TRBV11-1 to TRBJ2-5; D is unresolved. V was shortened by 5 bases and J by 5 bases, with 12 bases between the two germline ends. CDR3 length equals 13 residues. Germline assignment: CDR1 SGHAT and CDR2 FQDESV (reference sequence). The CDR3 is CASSPGLEETQYF. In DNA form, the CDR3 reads TGTGCCAGCAGCCCGGGCCTGGAGGAGACCCAGTACTTC. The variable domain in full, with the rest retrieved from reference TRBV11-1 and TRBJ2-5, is EAEVAQSPRYKITEKSQAVAFWCDPISGHATLYWYRQILGQGPELLVQFQDESVVDDSQLPKDRFSAERLKGVDSTLKIQPAELGDSAMYLCASSPGLEETQYFGPGTRLLVL.

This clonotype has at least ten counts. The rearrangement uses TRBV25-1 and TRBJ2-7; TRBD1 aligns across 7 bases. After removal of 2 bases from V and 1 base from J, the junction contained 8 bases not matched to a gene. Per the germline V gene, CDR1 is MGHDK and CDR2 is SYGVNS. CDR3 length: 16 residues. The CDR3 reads CASSEGFRDSSYEQYF. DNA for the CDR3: TGTGCCAGCAGTGAAGGGTTCCGGGACAGTTCCTACGAGCAGTACTTC.

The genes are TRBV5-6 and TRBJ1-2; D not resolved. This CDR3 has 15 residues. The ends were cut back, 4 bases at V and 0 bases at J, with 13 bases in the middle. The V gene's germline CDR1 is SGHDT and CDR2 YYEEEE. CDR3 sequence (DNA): TGTGCCAGCAGCGACGGGGAACGAGCTAACTATGGCTACACCTTC. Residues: CASSDGERANYGYTF.

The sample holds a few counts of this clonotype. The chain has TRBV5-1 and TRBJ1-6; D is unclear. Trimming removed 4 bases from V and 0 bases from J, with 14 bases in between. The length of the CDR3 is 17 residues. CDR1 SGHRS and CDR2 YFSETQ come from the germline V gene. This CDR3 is CASSRQERSSYNSPLHF. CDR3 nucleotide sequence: TGCGCCAGCAGCCGGCAGGAGAGAAGCTCCTATAATTCACCCCTCCACTTT.

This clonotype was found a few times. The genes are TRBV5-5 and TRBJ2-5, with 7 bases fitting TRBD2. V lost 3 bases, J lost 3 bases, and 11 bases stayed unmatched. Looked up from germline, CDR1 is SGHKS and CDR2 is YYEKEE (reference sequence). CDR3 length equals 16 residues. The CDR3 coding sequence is TGTGCCAGCAGCTGGGAAAGCGGGAAGGGAGAAGAGACCCAGTACTTC. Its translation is CASSWESGKGEETQYF.

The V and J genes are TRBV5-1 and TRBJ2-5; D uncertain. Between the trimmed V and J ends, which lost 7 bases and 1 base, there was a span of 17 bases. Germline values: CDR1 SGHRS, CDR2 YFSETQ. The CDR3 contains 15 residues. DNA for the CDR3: TGCGCCAGCCACCCGGGTACAGCATTCCAAGAGACCCAGTACTTC. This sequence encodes CASHPGTAFQETQYF.

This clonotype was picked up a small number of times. The CDR3 DNA reads as TGTGCCATCAGTGCGACAGAAGCCTACGAGCAGTACTTC. Protein: CAISATEAYEQYF. The V call is TRBV10-3, the J call TRBJ2-7, with D possibly TRBD1 on 5 matching bases. This CDR3 contains 13 residues. Between the trimmed V and J ends, which lost 4 bases and 2 bases, there was a span of 9 bases. Germline V gene data show CDR1 as ENHRY and CDR2 as SYGVKD.